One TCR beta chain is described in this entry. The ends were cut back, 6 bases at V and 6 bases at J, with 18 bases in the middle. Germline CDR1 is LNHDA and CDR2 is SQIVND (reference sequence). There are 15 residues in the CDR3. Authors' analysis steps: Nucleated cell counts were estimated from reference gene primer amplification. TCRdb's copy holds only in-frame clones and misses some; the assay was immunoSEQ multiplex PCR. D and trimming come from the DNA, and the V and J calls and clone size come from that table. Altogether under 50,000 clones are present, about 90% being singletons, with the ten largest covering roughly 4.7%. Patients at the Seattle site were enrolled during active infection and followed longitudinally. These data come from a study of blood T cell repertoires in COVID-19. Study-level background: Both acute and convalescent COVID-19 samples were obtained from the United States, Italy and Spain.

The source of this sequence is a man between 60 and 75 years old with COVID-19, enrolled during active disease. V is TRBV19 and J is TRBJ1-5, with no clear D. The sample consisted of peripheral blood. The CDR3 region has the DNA TGTGCCAGTAGATATCTTGGGGATGGGAGTCAGCCCCAGCATTTT. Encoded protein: CASRYLGDGSQPQHF.